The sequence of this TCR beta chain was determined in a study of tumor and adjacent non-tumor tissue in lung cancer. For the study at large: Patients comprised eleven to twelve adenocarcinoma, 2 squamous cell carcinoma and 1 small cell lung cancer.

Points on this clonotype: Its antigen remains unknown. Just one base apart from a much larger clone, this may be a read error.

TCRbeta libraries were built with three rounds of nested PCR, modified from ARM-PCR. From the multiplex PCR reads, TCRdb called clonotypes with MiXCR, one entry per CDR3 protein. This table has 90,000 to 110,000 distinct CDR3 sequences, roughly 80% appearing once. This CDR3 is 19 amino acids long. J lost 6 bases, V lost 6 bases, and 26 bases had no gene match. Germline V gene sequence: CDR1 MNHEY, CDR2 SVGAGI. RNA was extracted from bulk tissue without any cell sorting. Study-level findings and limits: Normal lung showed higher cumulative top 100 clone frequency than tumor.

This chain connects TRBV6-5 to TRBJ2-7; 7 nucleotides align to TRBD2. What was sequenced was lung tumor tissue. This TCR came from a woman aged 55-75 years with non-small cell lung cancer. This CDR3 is CASSYAGGLRGTLPCEQYF. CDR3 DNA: TGTGCCAGCAGCTATGCCGGGGGGTTGCGGGGCACACTACCGTGCGAGCAGTACTTC.